The clone carrying this T cell receptor (beta chain) was observed once. As yet, its antigen is unknown. The CDR3 runs to 15 residues. Germline-derived CDR1 and CDR2 are MNHNY and SVGAGI (reference sequence). Trimming removed 0 bases at V and 3 bases at J, with 12 bases between. These data originate in a study of shared clonotypes between healthy human individuals. TCRdb keeps only in-frame clones here, not all; method: immunoSEQ multiplex PCR. The sample holds some 1 million clones, about three quarters seen once. Findings and limits, study-wide: Between several donors, naive CD4 clonotypes were shared at a level of approximately 5%. The study's rarefaction showed incomplete sorted-subset sequencing despite large depth.

This receptor was taken from a man between 18 and 29 years old in good health. What was sequenced was memory CD4+ T cells sorted from blood. Subset defined: CD45RA-negative fraction. V usage is TRBV6-6 and J usage is TRBJ2-7, with a tentative D call TRBD1 (7 bases). In DNA form, the CDR3 reads TGTGCCAGCAGTTACTCGAGGGGGGACAGCTACGAGCAGTACTTC. Residues: CASSYSRGDSYEQYF.